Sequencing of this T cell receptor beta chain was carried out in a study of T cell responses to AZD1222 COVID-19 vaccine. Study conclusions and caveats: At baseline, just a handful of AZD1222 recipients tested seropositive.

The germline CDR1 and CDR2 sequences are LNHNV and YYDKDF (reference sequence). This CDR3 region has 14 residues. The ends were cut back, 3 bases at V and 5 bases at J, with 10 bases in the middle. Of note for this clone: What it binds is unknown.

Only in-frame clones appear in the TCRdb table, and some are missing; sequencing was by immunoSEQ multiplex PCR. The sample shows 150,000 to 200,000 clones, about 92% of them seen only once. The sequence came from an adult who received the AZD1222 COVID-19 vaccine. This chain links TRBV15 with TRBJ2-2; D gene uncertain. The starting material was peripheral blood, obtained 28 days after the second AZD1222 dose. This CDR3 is CATSRLEETGELFF. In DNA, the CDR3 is TGTGCCACCAGCAGGTTAGAAGAGACCGGGGAGCTGTTTTTT.